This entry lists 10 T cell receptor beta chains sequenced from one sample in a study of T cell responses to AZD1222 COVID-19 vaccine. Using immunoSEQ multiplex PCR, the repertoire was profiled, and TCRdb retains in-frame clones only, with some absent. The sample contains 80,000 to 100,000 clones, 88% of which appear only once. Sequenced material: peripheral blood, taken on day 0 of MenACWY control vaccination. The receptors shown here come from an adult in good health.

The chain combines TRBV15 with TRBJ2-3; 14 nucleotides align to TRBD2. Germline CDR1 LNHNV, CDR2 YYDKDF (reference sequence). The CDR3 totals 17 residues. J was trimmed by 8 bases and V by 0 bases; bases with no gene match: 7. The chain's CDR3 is CATSRDSHGTSGGTQYF. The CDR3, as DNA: TGTGCCACCAGCAGAGATTCTCACGGGACTAGCGGGGGTACGCAGTATTTT.

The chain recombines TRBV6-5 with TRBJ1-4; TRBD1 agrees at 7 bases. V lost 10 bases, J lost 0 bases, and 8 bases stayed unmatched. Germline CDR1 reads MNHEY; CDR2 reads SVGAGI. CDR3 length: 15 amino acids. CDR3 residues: CATRQGPATNEKLFF. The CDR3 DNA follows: TGTGCCACCCGACAGGGACCGGCAACTAATGAAAAACTGTTTTTT.

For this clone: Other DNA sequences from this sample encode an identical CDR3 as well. The chain's CDR3 is CASSPTDTQYF. The CDR3 region has the DNA TGTGCCAGCTCCCCGACAGATACGCAGTATTTT. The V gene is TRBV18, the J gene TRBJ2-3; D remains unclear. The germline CDR1 and CDR2 sequences are KGHSH and LQKENI. The CDR3 sequence is 11 residues long. V shed 6 bases and J shed 3 bases, with 4 bases lying between them.

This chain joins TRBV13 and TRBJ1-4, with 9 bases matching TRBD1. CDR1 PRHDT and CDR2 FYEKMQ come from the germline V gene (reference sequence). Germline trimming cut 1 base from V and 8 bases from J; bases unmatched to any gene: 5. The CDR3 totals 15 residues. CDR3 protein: CASSLAGQGKEKLFF. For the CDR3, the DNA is TGTGCCAGCAGCTTAGCGGGACAGGGAAAGGAAAAACTGTTTTTT.

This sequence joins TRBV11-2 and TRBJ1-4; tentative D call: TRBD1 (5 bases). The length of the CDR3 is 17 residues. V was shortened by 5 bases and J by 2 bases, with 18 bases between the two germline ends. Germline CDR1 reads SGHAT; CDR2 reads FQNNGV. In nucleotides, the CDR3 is TGTGCCAGCAGCCTAGGCGGGGGGATATTCACTAATGAAAAACTGTTTTTT. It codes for CASSLGGGIFTNEKLFF. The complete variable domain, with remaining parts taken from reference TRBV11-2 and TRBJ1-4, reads EAGVAQSPRYKIIEKRQSVAFWCNPISGHATLYWYQQILGQGPKLLIQFQNNGVVDDSQLPKDRFSAERLKGVDSTLKIQPAKLEDSAVYLCASSLGGGIFTNEKLFFGSGTQLSVL.

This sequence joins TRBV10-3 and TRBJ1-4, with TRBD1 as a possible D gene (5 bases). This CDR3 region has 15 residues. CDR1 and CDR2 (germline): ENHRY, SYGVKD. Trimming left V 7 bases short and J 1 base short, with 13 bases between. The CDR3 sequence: CAIKSGGLTNEKLFF. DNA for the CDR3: TGTGCCATCAAATCGGGGGGGTTAACTAATGAAAAACTGTTTTTT.

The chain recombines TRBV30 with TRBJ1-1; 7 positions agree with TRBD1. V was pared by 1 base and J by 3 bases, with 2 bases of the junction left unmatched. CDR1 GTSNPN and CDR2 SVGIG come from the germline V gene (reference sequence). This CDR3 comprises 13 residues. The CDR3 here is CAWSAQGDTEAFF. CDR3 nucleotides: TGTGCCTGGAGTGCCCAGGGGGACACTGAAGCTTTCTTT.

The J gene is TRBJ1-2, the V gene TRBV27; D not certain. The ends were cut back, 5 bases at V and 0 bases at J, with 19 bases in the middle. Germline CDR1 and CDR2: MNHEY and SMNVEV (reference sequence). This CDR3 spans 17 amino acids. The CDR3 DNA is TGTGCCAGCAGTCTGCAAGGGAGTTCTAAAGCTAACTATGGCTACACCTTC. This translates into CASSLQGSSKANYGYTF.

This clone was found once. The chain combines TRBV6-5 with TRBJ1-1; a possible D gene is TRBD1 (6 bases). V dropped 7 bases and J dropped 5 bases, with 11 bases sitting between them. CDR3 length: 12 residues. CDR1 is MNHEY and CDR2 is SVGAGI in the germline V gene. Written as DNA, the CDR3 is TGTGCCAGCACAGGGGCCAAAACTGAAGCTTTCTTT. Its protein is CASTGAKTEAFF.

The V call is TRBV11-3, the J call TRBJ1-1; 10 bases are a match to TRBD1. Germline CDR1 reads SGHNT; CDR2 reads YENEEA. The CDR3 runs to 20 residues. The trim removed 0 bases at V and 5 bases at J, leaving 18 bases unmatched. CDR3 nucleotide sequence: TGTGCCAGCAGCTTAGATCGGGGGGGTGCTGTGGGACAGGGGAAAACTGAAGCTTTCTTT. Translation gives CASSLDRGGAVGQGKTEAFF.